This TCR beta chain was sequenced in a study of T cell repertoires in cytomegalovirus infection. In the study overall: Well-studied HLA-B-restricted CMV epitopes were used in the study alongside recently identified HLA-C-restricted ones. Matching HLA type, along with CMV infection, was indicated by public TCR beta signatures.

Study conclusions and caveats: HLA-C-restricted CMV-specific TCR beta clonotypes prevailed in the ex vivo response. Carriers of CMV and the relevant HLA type were discriminated by public TCR beta frequency.

Each CDR3 protein is one row after TCRdb ran MiXCR on the reads. The profile shows around 340,000 distinct CDR3 sequences, 25% to 35% of them singletons. Only a few counts were recorded for this clonotype. The target antigen is unknown. Germline is not matched at one junction end, which may reflect a read error. The receptor's source is a human donor in good health (CMV status not recorded). Some clones in this sample may be carry-over from other donors' samples. The input for sequencing was cultured PBMCs, taken from culture after CMV antigen stimulation.

DNA for the CDR3: TGTGCCAGCAGCCCGGACTCCAACGAGCAGTACTTC. Protein: CASSPDSNEQYF. V usage is TRBV7-8 and J usage is TRBJ2-7, with a weak D call TRBD2 (5 bases). Germline loops: CDR1 SGHVS, CDR2 FQNEAQ. The length of the CDR3 is 12 residues. Drawing the rest from reference TRBV7-8 and TRBJ2-7, the complete variable domain is GAGVSQSPRYKVAKRGQDVALRCDPISGHVSLFWYQQALGQGPEFLTYFQNEAQLDKSGLPSDRFFAERPEGSVSTLKIQRTQQEDSAVYLCASSPDSNEQYFGPGTRLTVT.